Listed below are T cell receptor beta chains from one sample, sequenced in a study of cytomegalovirus exposure and HLA in healthy donors. Sequencing used immunoSEQ multiplex PCR; TCRdb keeps in-frame clones, though not all of them. The table shows tens of thousands of clones, with approximately 80% occurring only once. Material: PBMCs. Receptors originate from a male donor in good health and CMV-seronegative. Both conserved end residues are part of each CDR3. The D gene is left open where the match is weak. A row's size may be missing; if present it is once, few, many or a size class.

TRBV29-1	14	TRBD1	TRBJ1-6	NA	TGCAGCGTCCGACAGGGGGTAAATAATTCACCCCTCCACTTT	CSVRQGVNNSPLHF
TRBV7-2	14	TRBD1	TRBJ1-1	NA	TGTGCCAGCGGCCAGGGACAGGGGTGGACTGAAGCTTTCTTT	CASGQGQGWTEAFF
TRBV7-2	14	NA	TRBJ2-7	once	TGTGCCAGCAGCCTAAGATTACAGGGCTACGAGCAGTACTTC	CASSLRLQGYEQYF
TRBV5-1	15	NA	TRBJ2-1	NA	TGCGCCAGCAGCTTGGGGGTGGGGGGGCACAATGAGCAGTTCTTC	CASSLGVGGHNEQFF
TRBV7-9	15	TRBD1	TRBJ1-1	NA	TGTGCCAGCAGCACCCGTACAGGGGGCAACACTGAAGCTTTCTTT	CASSTRTGGNTEAFF
TRBV6-1	15	TRBD1	TRBJ1-2	NA	TGTGCCAGCAGTGCGGGTCAGGGGGCTAACTATGGCTACACCTTC	CASSAGQGANYGYTF
TRBV4-1	14	TRBD1	TRBJ2-7	NA	TGCGCCAGCAGCCCCGGGACAGGGACCTACGAGCAGTACTTC	CASSPGTGTYEQYF
TRBV29-1	14	TRBD1	TRBJ1-1	few	TGCAGCGTTTGGGTGTTGGACAGGGAGGATGAAGCTTTCTTT	CSVWVLDREDEAFF
TRBV5-6	15	NA	TRBJ1-1	once	TGTGCCAGCAGCTTGGCCGGACCAGCAGGGACTGAAGCTTTCTTT	CASSLAGPAGTEAFF
TRBV6-6	15	TRBD2	TRBJ2-7	NA	TGTGCCAGCAGTTACTCGGGGGGGGGAAGCTACGAGCAGTACTTC	CASSYSGGGSYEQYF
TRBV29-1	12	NA	TRBJ1-2	NA	TGCAGCGTTCTGGGGGGGAGCTATGGCTACACCTTC	CSVLGGSYGYTF
TRBV2	15	NA	TRBJ1-5	NA	TGTGCCAGCAGCCCTACCAACGTCGGCAATCAGCCCCAGCATTTT	CASSPTNVGNQPQHF
TRBV7-2	14	NA	TRBJ2-2	NA	TGTGCCAGCAGCTTAGGGCTAGCTTCCGGGGAGCTGTTTTTT	CASSLGLASGELFF
TRBV27	9	NA	TRBJ2-1	few	TGTGCCACCACGGGGGAGCAGTTCTTC	CATTGEQFF